One and the same sample provided the 28 T cell receptor beta chains below, sequenced in a study of cytomegalovirus exposure and HLA in healthy donors (dated 2017 in TCRdb). Libraries were prepared through the immunoSEQ multiplex PCR assay. A mixture of 60 forward primers for TCR Vbeta segments and 13 reverse primers for TCR Jbeta segments was used in the multiplex PCR. In its TCRdb copy, this immuneACCESS table keeps in-frame sequences only and misses some clones. Where compared with another copy, unresolved V genes explain less than half of these, and the others have no known cause. The sample table holds about 170,000 clones, of which about 82% were seen once. Together, the top ten hold approximately 2.2% of the sample. The sequenced material came from PBMCs. These receptors all stem from a male donor in good health and CMV-seronegative.

The chain's CDR3 is CSVEGRQGSYGYTF. CDR3 coding DNA: TGCAGCGTTGAAGGTAGACAGGGGTCCTATGGCTACACCTTC. The chain uses TRBV29-1 and TRBJ1-2; TRBD1 agrees at 8 bases. Germline CDR1 and CDR2: SQVTM and ANQGSEA. The CDR3 extends over 14 amino acids. J lost 4 bases, V lost 1 base, and 5 bases had no gene match.

This clone appeared a few times. The V call is TRBV27, the J call TRBJ1-4; D call uncertain. The CDR3 length is 15 residues. The V gene's germline CDR1 is MNHEY and CDR2 SMNVEV (reference sequence). Between the trimmed V and J ends, which lost 0 bases and 5 bases, there was a span of 10 bases. The CDR3 region is CASSLSEQINEKLFF. The DNA of the CDR3 is TGTGCCAGCAGTTTATCGGAACAGATCAATGAAAAACTGTTTTTT.

Comments on this clone: One end of the junction varies from germline; a read error may be responsible. The chain uses TRBV11-2 and TRBJ1-2; 11 nucleotides match TRBD1. The CDR3 consists of 14 residues. In germline, CDR1 is SGHAT, CDR2 FQNNGV. For the CDR3, the DNA is TGTACCAGCAGCAGTGGACAGGGGGCTGGGGGCTACACCTTC. Translation: CTSSSGQGAGGYTF.

The gene calls are TRBV11-2 and TRBJ2-5; TRBD1 matches at 7 bases. V trimming: 5 bases; J trimming: 1 base; junction bases outside the gene matches: 4. Germline V gives CDR1 SGHAT, CDR2 FQNNGV. The CDR3 sequence is 14 residues long. In DNA, the CDR3 is TGTGCCAGCAGCCTGACAGGGTTCCAAGAGACCCAGTACTTC. Protein sequence: CASSLTGFQETQYF.

V usage is TRBV27 and J usage is TRBJ2-7; 10 nucleotides line up with TRBD1. The germline V gene has CDR1 MNHEY and CDR2 SMNVEV (reference sequence). The CDR3 extends over 13 amino acids. The V segment lost 6 bases and the J segment 3 bases; nucleotides outside the gene matches: 2. CDR3 nucleotides: TGTGCCAGCAGCGGGACAGGGGTCTACGAGCAGTACTTC. This translates into CASSGTGVYEQYF.

The CDR3 DNA follows: TGTGCCAGTAGTATTCGGGCTAGCGGCACCTACGAGCAGTACTTC. It encodes CASSIRASGTYEQYF. The chain couples TRBV19 to TRBJ2-7, with 7 bases identical to TRBD2. With V trimmed by 3 bases and J by 2 bases, 7 bases remained unmatched. Looked up from germline, CDR1 is LNHDA and CDR2 is SQIVND (reference sequence). CDR3 length equals 15 residues.

This clone occurred a few times. J is TRBJ1-2 and V is TRBV7-9; possible D gene TRBD1, 5 bases. The ends were cut back, 2 bases at V and 8 bases at J, with 15 bases in the middle. The CDR3 contains 14 residues. The V gene's germline CDR1 is SEHNR and CDR2 FQNEAQ (reference sequence). The chain's CDR3 is CASSLHREGVGYTF. CDR3 DNA: TGTGCCAGCAGCTTACACCGCGAAGGGGTGGGCTACACCTTC.

The chain couples TRBV2 to TRBJ2-5; 9 bases agree with TRBD2. Germline CDR1 is SNHLY and CDR2 is FYNNEI. The CDR3 has 16 amino acids. With 4 bases clipped from V and 4 bases from J, the junction kept 10 bases outside the gene matches. The CDR3 here is CASSAEAGGPRETQYF. CDR3 DNA: TGTGCCAGCAGTGCAGAGGCGGGGGGGCCGCGAGAGACCCAGTACTTC.

Points on this clone: The DNA is omitted, as the CDR3 cannot be located on it reliably, and the CDR3 follows TCRdb's listing. The chain has TRBV21-1 and TRBJ1-5; the table calls TRBD1, which could not be checked here. TRBV21-1 constitutes a pseudogene. The CDR3 extends over 18 residues, inclusive of both ends. The CDR3 spells CASSKVGQGSYSNQPQHF.

This clone has more than one count but fewer than ten. This chain joins TRBV19 and TRBJ1-5; D possibly corresponds to TRBD1 (6 bases). The V and J ends lost 4 bases and 0 bases respectively, with 10 bases between them. Germline V gene data show CDR1 as LNHDA and CDR2 as SQIVND (reference sequence). This CDR3 contains 15 residues. CDR3 nucleotide sequence: TGTGCCAGTAGTAAACAGGGCATTAGCAATCAGCCCCAGCATTTT. Translation gives CASSKQGISNQPQHF.

The rearrangement links TRBV5-4 to TRBJ2-2, with TRBD2 identical over 14 bases. Germline-derived CDR1 and CDR2 are SGHNT and YYREEE (reference sequence). CDR3 length: 16 amino acids. V lost 6 bases, J lost 8 bases, and 9 bases stayed unmatched. In DNA form, the CDR3 reads TGTGCCAGCACTAAGCCGGGACTAGCGGGAGCAGGGGAGCTGTTTTTT. Its translation: CASTKPGLAGAGELFF.

The chain is built from TRBV7-9 and TRBJ2-3; TRBD2 matches 10 bases. The V gene's germline CDR1 is SEHNR and CDR2 FQNEAQ (reference sequence). The CDR3 is made up of 15 amino acids. Germline trimming cut 2 bases from V and 7 bases from J; bases unmatched to any gene: 6. The DNA of the CDR3 is TGTGCCAGCAGCTTACTAGCGGGGGCCATCAATACGCAGTATTTT. Translated, it gives CASSLLAGAINTQYF.

The chain combines TRBV19 with TRBJ1-2; 7 bases agree with TRBD1. CDR1 and CDR2 (germline): LNHDA, SQIVND (reference sequence). This CDR3 spans 13 amino acids. V gave up 6 bases and J gave up 3 bases; unmatched junction bases: 4. CDR3 coding DNA: TGTGCCAGTAGGGCGCAGGGGGACTATGGCTACACCTTC. Protein sequence: CASRAQGDYGYTF.

As for this clone: Other DNA sequences in the same sample also yield this CDR3. The chain links TRBV7-2 to TRBJ1-3; TRBD1 might be the D (5 bases). Germline V lookup: CDR1 SGHTA, CDR2 FQGNSA. Between the trimmed V and J ends, which lost 1 base and 4 bases, there was a span of 5 bases. CDR3 length equals 13 residues. The CDR3 DNA is TGTGCCAGCAGCTTAGGGGGCGGAAACACCATATATTTT. It codes for CASSLGGGNTIYF.

The V gene is TRBV2, the J gene TRBJ2-1; 10 bases map to TRBD1. This CDR3 has 15 amino acids. CDR1 and CDR2 (germline): SNHLY, FYNNEI. Losses at the gene ends were 5 bases for V and 10 bases for J; bases not matched to a gene: 11. CDR3 region: CASSRDRGQSGEQFF. The CDR3, as DNA: TGTGCCAGCAGTAGAGACAGGGGGCAAAGCGGAGAGCAGTTCTTC.

This chain links TRBV6-5 with TRBJ1-1; perhaps TRBD1 as D (5 bases). Trimming removed 0 bases from V and 4 bases from J, with 9 bases in between. Germline V gives CDR1 MNHEY, CDR2 SVGAGI. CDR3 length equals 14 residues. CDR3 protein: CASSYSPGGTEAFF. In DNA form, the CDR3 reads TGTGCCAGCAGTTACTCCCCCGGGGGCACTGAAGCTTTCTTT.

V is TRBV19 and J is TRBJ2-5; the D gene is possibly TRBD2 (6 bases). The CDR3 contains 13 residues. The germline CDR1 and CDR2 sequences are LNHDA and SQIVND (reference sequence). V dropped 5 bases and J dropped 1 base, with 8 bases sitting between them. The CDR3 region is CASSGGVQETQYF. DNA of the CDR3: TGTGCCAGTAGTGGAGGGGTCCAAGAGACCCAGTACTTC.

V and J are TRBV30 and TRBJ2-5, with D possibly being TRBD1 (6 bases). The germline CDR1 and CDR2 sequences are GTSNPN and SVGIG (reference sequence). The CDR3 covers 13 residues. V lost 4 bases and J 3 bases, leaving 12 bases between the germline ends. The CDR3 DNA reads as TGTGCCTGGACCCGGACAGTGGAAGAGACCCAGTACTTC. This translates into CAWTRTVEETQYF. Full variable domain (outside the CDR3, taken from reference TRBV30 and TRBJ2-5): SQTIHQWPATLVQPVGSPLSLECTVEGTSNPNLYWYRQAAGRGLQLLFYSVGIGQISSEVPQNLSASRPQDRQFILSSKKLLLSDSGFYLCAWTRTVEETQYFGPGTRLLVL.

The gene calls are TRBV5-6 and TRBJ2-7, with a possible D match to TRBD1 (6 bases). V was pared by 4 bases and J by 1 base, with 12 bases between. The CDR3 is 14 amino acids. Germline assignment: CDR1 SGHDT and CDR2 YYEEEE. In DNA, the CDR3 is TGTGCCAGCAGCCCAACAGGGATTTCCTACGAGCAGTACTTC. Translated, it gives CASSPTGISYEQYF.

This clone was counted a single time. The rearrangement links TRBV5-1 to TRBJ1-2; weak D call: TRBD1 (5 bases). Germline CDR1 and CDR2: SGHRS and YFSETQ. Trimming stripped 0 bases from V and 0 bases from J, with 12 bases between. The CDR3 spans 16 residues. The DNA for the CDR3 is TGCGCCAGCAGCTTGGTAACCGGGGACTCTAACTATGGCTACACCTTC. Its translation: CASSLVTGDSNYGYTF. Filled out from reference TRBV5-1 and TRBJ1-2, the complete variable domain reads KAGVTQTPRYLIKTRGQQVTLSCSPISGHRSVSWYQQTPGQGLQFLFEYFSETQRNKGNFPGRFSGRQFSNSRSEMNVSTLELGDSALYLCASSLVTGDSNYGYTFGSGTRLTVV.

V gene TRBV4-2 combines with J gene TRBJ2-3, with 7 bases that match TRBD2. The CDR3 is 17 amino acids. Germline CDR1 reads LGHNA; CDR2 reads YNFKEQ. The V gene end was trimmed by 4 bases and the J gene end by 3 bases; junction bases not matched to a gene: 13. The CDR3 here is CASSRVVLAELTDTQYF. DNA for the CDR3: TGTGCCAGCAGCCGAGTCGTTCTAGCGGAGCTGACAGATACGCAGTATTTT.

The chain uses TRBV5-4 and TRBJ2-7, with 9 positions matching TRBD1. CDR1 is SGHNT, CDR2 YYREEE, per germline (reference sequence). This CDR3 spans 14 amino acids. Trimming at V came to 1 base and at J to 6 bases, leaving 5 bases not matched to a gene. The CDR3 loop is CASSLSRTGAEQYF. Here the CDR3 DNA reads TGTGCCAGCAGCTTGTCACGGACAGGGGCCGAGCAGTACTTC. Using reference TRBV5-4 and TRBJ2-7 for the parts outside the CDR3, the full variable domain is ETGVTQSPTHLIKTRGQQVTLRCSSQSGHNTVSWYQQALGQGPQFIFQYYREEENGRGNFPPRFSGLQFPNYSSELNVNALELDDSALYLCASSLSRTGAEQYFGPGTRLTVT.

This clone was seen more than once but under ten times. The chain joins TRBV28 to TRBJ1-4; maybe TRBD1 (5 bases). Germline CDR1 is MDHEN and CDR2 is SYDVKM. The CDR3 has 15 residues. V was trimmed by 5 bases and J by 2 bases, leaving 12 bases between them. The CDR3 reads CASSPPGGTNEKLFF. DNA of the CDR3: TGTGCCAGCAGTCCTCCGGGGGGGACTAATGAAAAACTGTTTTTT.

The gene calls are TRBV5-4 and TRBJ1-4, with D possibly matching TRBD1 (6 bases). The CDR3 has 16 residues. Deletions cut 4 bases from V and 7 bases from J, with 20 bases between. CDR1 and CDR2 from the germline V gene are SGHNT and YYREEE (reference sequence). As DNA, the CDR3 is TGTGCCAGCAGCCAGACGCTACAGGGTGGGGGTGAAAAACTGTTTTTT. Translating gives CASSQTLQGGGEKLFF.

The genes are TRBV5-1 and TRBJ1-2; a possible D gene is TRBD1 (5 bases). Trimming cost V 5 bases and J 3 bases, with 14 bases left between them. Per the germline V gene, CDR1 is SGHRS and CDR2 is YFSETQ. This CDR3 has 14 amino acids. The CDR3 sequence is CASSLGDWDYGYTF. The CDR3 DNA follows: TGCGCCAGCAGTCTAGGGGACTGGGACTATGGCTACACCTTC.

The rearrangement uses TRBV10-3 and TRBJ2-1; 9 bases are shared with TRBD2. Germline lookup yields CDR1 ENHRY and CDR2 SYGVKD. V was clipped by 8 bases and J by 1 base; unmatched bases: 12. There are 17 residues in the CDR3. The CDR3 loop is CAIGTTPRGGSYNEQFF. The CDR3 DNA reads TGTGCCATCGGGACGACTCCGCGGGGGGGATCCTACAATGAGCAGTTCTTC.

The rearrangement joins TRBV14 to TRBJ1-6, with 7 positions matching TRBD1. Trimming at V came to 0 bases and at J to 15 bases, leaving 14 bases not matched to a gene. Germline-derived CDR1 and CDR2 are SGHDN and FVKESK. The CDR3 runs 16 residues. CDR3 sequence (DNA): TGTGCCAGCAGCCAAGATCGACCAGTGACAGGGCTGGACCTCCACTTT. Translating it yields CASSQDRPVTGLDLHF.

The CDR3 reads CASSGALANTGELFF. CDR3 in DNA: TGTGCCAGCAGCGGAGCACTTGCGAACACCGGGGAGCTGTTTTTT. The chain joins TRBV9 to TRBJ2-2, with D hard to call. CDR1 is SGDLS and CDR2 is YYNGEE in the germline V gene. Between the trimmed V and J ends, which lost 3 bases and 0 bases, there was a span of 9 bases. The CDR3 sequence is 15 residues long. The whole variable domain, filled in from reference TRBV9 and TRBJ2-2, reads DSGVTQTPKHLITATGQRVTLRCSPRSGDLSVYWYQQSLDQGLQFLIQYYNGEERAKGNILERFSAQQFPDLHSELNLSSLELGDSALYFCASSGALANTGELFFGEGSRLTVL.